The sample holds a few counts of the clone carrying this T cell receptor (beta chain). This CDR3 has 14 residues. V was clipped by 2 bases and J by 3 bases; unmatched bases: 2. Per germline, CDR1 MNHNY and CDR2 SVGAGI (reference sequence). The data were obtained in a study of CDR3 diversity in severe acne. From the PCR reads, TCRdb called clonotypes with MiXCR, one entry per CDR3 protein. The profile shows more than 70,000 distinct CDR3 sequences, approximately 54% of them singletons. The chain employs TRBV6-6 and TRBJ1-1, with 8 nucleotides matching TRBD1. Sequenced material: blood. The receptor was derived from a male donor with severe acne vulgaris. In DNA form, the CDR3 reads TGTGCCAGCAGTTACCTGACAGGGGACACTGAAGCTTTCTTT. Residues: CASSYLTGDTEAFF.